A single sample gave rise to the 15 T cell receptor beta chains below, sequenced in a study of cytomegalovirus exposure and HLA in healthy donors. The assay was immunoSEQ multiplex PCR, and TCRdb's table has in-frame clones only and misses some. The data show roughly 68,000 clones, with roughly 91% seen just once and over 1.5% held by the top ten. Material: PBMCs. The source is a woman between 18 and 29 years old in good health and CMV-seronegative.

This rearrangement joins TRBV18 to TRBJ1-5; no clear D gene. The V and J ends lost 4 bases and 0 bases respectively, with 10 bases between them. The CDR3 loop spans 15 amino acids. CDR1 and CDR2 (germline): KGHSH, LQKENI. CDR3 loop: CASSLSGLSNQPQHF. DNA of the CDR3: TGTGCCAGCTCACTAAGTGGACTTAGCAATCAGCCCCAGCATTTT.

V is TRBV30 and J is TRBJ2-6; D unclear. The CDR3 is made up of 15 amino acids. Per the germline V gene, CDR1 is GTSNPN and CDR2 is SVGIG (reference sequence). Trimming left V 1 base short and J 2 bases short, with 9 bases between. CDR3 coding DNA: TGTGCCTGGAGTGCCCCAGAAGCTGGGGCCAACGTCCTGACTTTC. Translating it yields CAWSAPEAGANVLTF. The whole variable domain, filled in from reference TRBV30 and TRBJ2-6, reads SQTIHQWPATLVQPVGSPLSLECTVEGTSNPNLYWYRQAAGRGLQLLFYSVGIGQISSEVPQNLSASRPQDRQFILSSKKLLLSDSGFYLCAWSAPEAGANVLTFGAGSRLTVL.

V and J are TRBV6-5 and TRBJ1-1; 7 nucleotides line up with TRBD1. V lost 0 bases, J lost 4 bases, and 5 bases stayed unmatched. Per the germline V gene, CDR1 is MNHEY and CDR2 is SVGAGI. The CDR3 covers 15 residues. CDR3 DNA: TGTGCCAGCAGTTACTCGACAGGGTTCGGCACTGAAGCTTTCTTT. Protein product: CASSYSTGFGTEAFF.

The chain joins TRBV28 to TRBJ2-2; possibly TRBD1 for D (5 bases). Germline V CDR1 and CDR2: MDHEN, SYDVKM. The CDR3 extends over 14 amino acids. Trimming left V 6 bases short and J 1 base short, with 9 bases between. The CDR3 loop reads CASSLGQNTGELFF. In DNA form, the CDR3 reads TGTGCCAGCAGCCTAGGACAGAACACCGGGGAGCTGTTTTTT. Full variable domain (rest looked up from reference TRBV28 and TRBJ2-2): DVKVTQSSRYLVKRTGEKVFLECVQDMDHENMFWYRQDPGLGLRLIYFSYDVKMKEKGDIPEGYSVSREKKERFSLILESASTNQTSMYLCASSLGQNTGELFFGEGSRLTVL.

The rearrangement links TRBV19 to TRBJ1-4; D is unresolved. The CDR3 contains 13 residues. Trimming pared 7 bases from V and 7 bases from J, leaving 13 bases between. In germline, CDR1 is LNHDA, CDR2 SQIVND (reference sequence). CDR3 residues: CASTFRGGEKLFF. In DNA, the CDR3 is TGTGCCAGTACGTTCCGGGGAGGTGAAAAACTGTTTTTT.

This sequence joins TRBV5-1 and TRBJ1-2; TRBD1 might be the D (6 bases). This CDR3 is 14 amino acids long. CDR1 is SGHRS and CDR2 is YFSETQ in the germline V gene. V lost 4 bases and J 6 bases, leaving 16 bases between the germline ends. Here the CDR3 DNA reads TGCGCCAGCAGCCAAAATCAGGGGCTGGATGGCTACACCTTC. Translated: CASSQNQGLDGYTF.

The chain links TRBV5-5 to TRBJ2-7; 8 nucleotides align to TRBD1. The CDR3 consists of 13 residues. The germline V gene encodes CDR1 SGHKS and CDR2 YYEKEE (reference sequence). Trimming cost V 2 bases and J 3 bases; bases outside gene matches: 1. CDR3 protein: CASSFTGGYEQYF. The CDR3 coding sequence is TGTGCCAGCAGCTTTACAGGGGGCTACGAGCAGTACTTC.

This chain joins TRBV5-6 and TRBJ1-1; D might be TRBD1 (5 bases). V shed 0 bases and J shed 0 bases, with 12 bases lying between them. In germline, CDR1 is SGHDT, CDR2 YYEEEE. The CDR3 is made up of 16 amino acids. The CDR3 DNA reads as TGTGCCAGCAGCTTGGCCTGGGGGGGACTGAACACTGAAGCTTTCTTT. Translation: CASSLAWGGLNTEAFF.

This chain connects TRBV7-2 to TRBJ2-7; 9 nucleotides agree with TRBD2. This CDR3 region has 15 residues. Germline CDR1 is SGHTA and CDR2 is FQGNSA. With V trimmed by 2 bases and J by 6 bases, 8 bases remained unmatched. The CDR3: CASSLMSGGTLEQYF. The DNA of the CDR3 is TGTGCCAGCAGCTTAATGAGCGGGGGGACCCTCGAGCAGTACTTC.

The rearrangement joins TRBV5-8 to TRBJ1-2; 9 positions match TRBD1. With 0 bases clipped from V and 4 bases from J, the junction kept 7 bases outside the gene matches. Per germline, CDR1 SGHTS and CDR2 YDEGEE. CDR3 size: 16 residues. The CDR3 sequence is CASSLGDREPIYGYTF. The CDR3 bases are TGTGCCAGCAGCTTGGGGGACAGGGAGCCCATCTATGGCTACACCTTC.

The rearrangement uses TRBV7-9 and TRBJ1-5, with D maybe TRBD1 (5 bases). From germline, CDR1 is SEHNR and CDR2 FQNEAQ (reference sequence). This CDR3 comprises 14 residues. Deletions cut 11 bases from V and 4 bases from J, with 18 bases between. For the CDR3, the DNA is TGTGCCGGGGGGGGGAGAGACCCGAATCAGCCCCAGCATTTT. Its protein is CAGGGRDPNQPQHF.

This clone appeared once. V usage is TRBV5-1 and J usage is TRBJ2-7, with 7 bases fitting TRBD2. Germline V CDR1 and CDR2: SGHRS, YFSETQ. This CDR3 is built from 16 residues. V dropped 5 bases and J dropped 5; count of bases not matched to a gene: 16. DNA of the CDR3: TGCGCCAGCAGTTGGGGAAATAGCGGGTTTAACAACGAGCAGTACTTC. Translated, it gives CASSWGNSGFNNEQYF.

V is TRBV4-1 and J is TRBJ1-1; D not certain. V was clipped by 2 bases and J by 1 base, with 14 bases between them. The CDR3 runs 16 residues. Germline values: CDR1 MGHRA, CDR2 YSYEKL. The CDR3 is CASSQLSGSPNTEAFF. In DNA, the CDR3 is TGCGCCAGCAGCCAACTTTCCGGGAGTCCGAACACTGAAGCTTTCTTT.

This chain connects TRBV4-3 to TRBJ2-1; 11 bases fit TRBD2. This CDR3 has 19 residues. V was pared by 0 bases and J by 10 bases, with 17 bases of the junction left unmatched. Per the germline V gene, CDR1 is LGHNA and CDR2 is YSLEER. In nucleotides, the CDR3 is TGCGCCAGCAGCCAAGATTGGTTTCCCCTAGCGGGGGGCTTTCGGGAGCAGTTCTTC. Its translation: CASSQDWFPLAGGFREQFF.

This CDR3 reads CASSLRQGRNIQYF. The CDR3, as DNA: TGTGCCAGCAGTTTACGGCAGGGCAGGAACATTCAGTACTTC. V is TRBV27 and J is TRBJ2-4, with a possible D match to TRBD1 (5 bases). The CDR3 covers 14 residues. Trimming cost V 2 bases and J 7 bases, with 12 bases left between them. CDR1 and CDR2 from the germline V gene are MNHEY and SMNVEV (reference sequence).